The T cell receptor (beta chain) described here comes from a study of blood T cell repertoires in COVID-19. TCRdb's copy holds only in-frame clones and misses some; the assay was immunoSEQ multiplex PCR. The repertoire holds 150,000 to 200,000 clones, with roughly 93% as singletons. V lost 10 bases and J lost 7; bases outside the gene matches: 10. This CDR3 region has 14 residues. Looked up from germline, CDR1 is SGHTA and CDR2 is FQGNSA. The receptor's source is a young man with COVID-19, enrolled during active disease. V gene TRBV7-2 combines with J gene TRBJ2-1; 10 nucleotides align to TRBD2. The sequencing sample was made of peripheral blood. This chain's CDR3 is CATTSGSVWNEQFF. The CDR3 coding sequence is TGTGCCACGACTAGCGGGTCTGTCTGGAATGAGCAGTTCTTC.